This is a list of T cell receptor beta chains from one sample in a study of T cell changes during pregnancy in multiple sclerosis. Generated by immunoSEQ multiplex PCR, the TCRdb table keeps only in-frame clones and is missing some. The table has around 16,000 clones, 65% to 90% seen once; the top ten hold roughly 15%. The specimen was CD8+ T cells from peripheral blood mononuclear cells, collected after pregnancy. These receptors all stem from a female donor in good health, enrolled as a control in a pregnancy study. Each CDR3 is given with its conserved first and last residue. The D gene is left open where the match is weak. The size field is filled for only some rows; it gives once, few, many or a size class.

16	NA	NA	TRBV11-1	TRBJ2-3	CASSSRGTSLVDTQYF	TGTGCCAGCAGCTCACGTGGGACATCTCTGGTGGATACGCAGTATTTT
14	NA	NA	TRBV7-3	TRBJ2-3	CASNPGGDTDTQYF	TGTGCCAGCAACCCTGGCGGGGACACAGATACGCAGTATTTT
17	NA	medium-sized	TRBV11-2	TRBJ1-6	CASSQGVGGRGEAPLHF	TGTGCCAGCAGCCAAGGCGTCGGGGGGCGCGGGGAGGCACCCCTCCACTTT
15	NA	NA	TRBV6-4	TRBJ2-2	CASSDRQGNTGELFF	TGTGCCAGCAGTGACCGGCAGGGGAACACCGGGGAGCTGTTTTTT
15	NA	medium-sized	TRBV28	TRBJ1-5	CASSWRKSSNQPQHF	TGTGCCAGCAGTTGGCGGAAAAGTAGCAATCAGCCCCAGCATTTT
14	TRBD1	NA	TRBV30	TRBJ1-2	CAWSLGQGIHGYTF	TGTGCCTGGAGTTTGGGACAGGGGATCCATGGCTACACCTTC
18	TRBD1	few	TRBV4-1	TRBJ1-1	CASSPTFGQGGMNTEAFF	TGCGCCAGCAGCCCCACCTTCGGACAGGGTGGCATGAACACTGAAGCTTTCTTT
14	TRBD1	NA	TRBV11-2	TRBJ2-1	CASSLGDRVNEQFF	TGTGCCAGCAGCTTAGGGGACAGGGTGAATGAGCAGTTCTTC
19	TRBD2	NA	TRBV5-1	TRBJ2-7	CASSYAGTSGRGNSYEQYF	TGCGCCAGCAGCTACGCCGGGACTAGCGGGAGGGGAAACTCCTACGAGCAGTACTTC
16	TRBD1	NA	TRBV6-4	TRBJ2-7	CASSPTGGTSSYEQYF	TGTGCCAGCAGCCCCACAGGGGGCACAAGCTCCTACGAGCAGTACTTC
16	TRBD2	NA	TRBV6-1	TRBJ2-3	CASSEASGRSTDTQYF	TGTGCCAGCAGTGAAGCTAGCGGGAGGAGCACAGATACGCAGTATTTT
15	NA	NA	TRBV4-2	TRBJ1-1	CASSQEPGGDTEAFF	TGTGCCAGCAGCCAAGAACCGGGAGGGGACACTGAAGCTTTCTTT
15	TRBD1	NA	TRBV7-8	TRBJ1-1	CASILGIGGDTEAFF	TGTGCCAGCATCTTAGGGATAGGGGGCGACACTGAAGCTTTCTTT
11	TRBD2	NA	TRBV18	TRBJ2-7	CASSAGGEQYF	TGTGCCAGCTCTGCGGGAGGGGAGCAGTACTTC